The 17 T cell receptor beta chains given below trace back to one sample, sequenced in a study of blood T cell repertoires in COVID-19. Profiling relied on immunoSEQ multiplex PCR, and the TCRdb table lists in-frame clones only, not all of them. The repertoire holds around 64,000 clones, with 90% to 95% as singletons. Source material: peripheral blood. The receptors originated from a human donor in a cohort sampled during active COVID-19.

The CDR3 DNA sequence: TGTGCCAGCAGCTTTGCTCAGGGGGTATACGAGCAGTACTTC. It translates to CASSFAQGVYEQYF. This chain links TRBV7-8 with TRBJ2-7; 7 bases align to TRBD1. The CDR3 is 14 residues long. Germline V CDR1 and CDR2: SGHVS, FQNEAQ. Trimming cost V 3 bases and J 4 bases; bases outside gene matches: 6.

The chain joins TRBV5-1 to TRBJ2-3; TRBD2 aligns across 10 bases. This CDR3 has 16 residues. Germline V gene lookup returns CDR1 SGHRS and CDR2 YFSETQ. The V and J ends lost 3 bases and 6 bases, in that order; junction bases with no gene match: 10. The DNA for the CDR3 is TGCGCCAGCAGCTCCGGAGCGGGGGGGGCTCCCGATACGCAGTATTTT. Its translation is CASSSGAGGAPDTQYF. Supplemented by reference TRBV5-1 and TRBJ2-3, the full variable domain reads KAGVTQTPRYLIKTRGQQVTLSCSPISGHRSVSWYQQTPGQGLQFLFEYFSETQRNKGNFPGRFSGRQFSNSRSEMNVSTLELGDSALYLCASSSGAGGAPDTQYFGPGTRLTVL.

This clone was seen a single time. The CDR3 reads CASRVRTSGNQETQYF. The CDR3 DNA reads TGTGCCAGCAGGGTCAGGACTAGCGGAAACCAAGAGACCCAGTACTTC. The gene calls are TRBV2 and TRBJ2-5; 10 nucleotides line up with TRBD2. In germline, CDR1 is SNHLY, CDR2 FYNNEI. The CDR3 length is 16 residues. Trimming cost V 6 bases and J 0 bases; bases outside gene matches: 7. Full variable domain (outside the CDR3, taken from reference TRBV2 and TRBJ2-5): EPEVTQTPSHQVTQMGQEVILRCVPISNHLYFYWYRQILGQKVEFLVSFYNNEISEKSEIFDDQFSVERPDGSNFTLKIRSTKLEDSAMYFCASRVRTSGNQETQYFGPGTRLLVL.

This rearrangement joins TRBV9 to TRBJ2-3; no firm D call. V lost 0 bases and J 2 bases, leaving 13 bases between the germline ends. The CDR3 runs 16 residues. Germline V CDR1 and CDR2: SGDLS, YYNGEE. The CDR3 sequence is CASSVAYTLYTDTQYF. In DNA, the CDR3 is TGTGCCAGCAGCGTAGCTTATACTCTCTACACAGATACGCAGTATTTT. Supplemented by reference TRBV9 and TRBJ2-3, the full variable domain reads DSGVTQTPKHLITATGQRVTLRCSPRSGDLSVYWYQQSLDQGLQFLIQYYNGEERAKGNILERFSAQQFPDLHSELNLSSLELGDSALYFCASSVAYTLYTDTQYFGPGTRLTVL.

V usage is TRBV6-7 and J usage is TRBJ2-6, with 10 nucleotides matching TRBD1. TRBV6-7 is known as an ORF, though its function is uncertain. V dropped 9 bases and J dropped 4; count of bases not matched to a gene: 6. The CDR3 consists of 15 residues. CDR3 loop: CASGTGVRGANVLTF. The DNA of the CDR3 is TGTGCCAGTGGGACAGGGGTTAGGGGGGCCAACGTCCTGACTTTC.

V usage is TRBV6-2 or TRBV6-3 and J usage is TRBJ2-1; D possibly corresponds to TRBD1 (5 bases). V shed 5 bases and J shed 3 bases, with 8 bases lying between them. Germline-derived CDR1 and CDR2 are MNHEY and SVGEGT. CDR3 length equals 13 residues. CDR3: CASSLDNYNEQFF. The CDR3, as DNA: TGTGCCAGCAGTCTGGACAACTACAATGAGCAGTTCTTC.

The chain employs TRBV6-4 and TRBJ2-2, with 14 positions matching TRBD2. Trimming cost V 4 bases and J 4 bases; bases outside gene matches: 8. This CDR3 comprises 18 residues. Germline CDR1 and CDR2: MRHNA and SNTAGT. The CDR3 DNA sequence: TGTGCCAGCAGTGTTGGACTAGCGGGGGGCCGTGGCACCGGGGAGCTGTTTTTT. Its protein is CASSVGLAGGRGTGELFF.

This clone was seen only a few times. V usage is TRBV19 and J usage is TRBJ2-7, with 10 bases matching TRBD2. The CDR3 totals 14 residues. Germline CDR1 is LNHDA and CDR2 is SQIVND (reference sequence). Trimming removed 3 bases from V and 4 bases from J; junction bases left unmatched: 3. In DNA, the CDR3 is TGTGCCAGTAGTATGGCACTAGCGGGATACGAGCAGTACTTC. Its translation: CASSMALAGYEQYF. Based on the CDR3 plus reference TRBV19 and TRBJ2-7, the full variable domain is DGGITQSPKYLFRKEGQNVTLSCEQNLNHDAMYWYRQDPGQGLRLIYYSQIVNDFQKGDIAEGYSVSREKKESFPLTVTSAQKNPTAFYLCASSMALAGYEQYFGPGTRLTVT.

This clone was seen just once. The CDR3 spells CSASFGGASYEQYF. CDR3 DNA: TGCAGTGCTAGTTTCGGGGGGGCCTCCTACGAGCAGTACTTC. This chain connects TRBV20-1 to TRBJ2-7; 8 bases match TRBD2. Germline CDR1 is DFQATT and CDR2 is SNEGSKA (reference sequence). The CDR3 runs to 14 residues. With V trimmed by 3 bases and J by 0 bases, 4 bases remained unmatched.

The chain uses TRBV6-4 and TRBJ2-1; 9 nucleotides match TRBD1. CDR3 length equals 15 residues. With V trimmed by 3 bases and J by 2 bases, 2 bases remained unmatched. In germline, CDR1 is MRHNA, CDR2 SNTAGT. The CDR3 loop is CASSEGDRAYNEQFF. CDR3 DNA: TGTGCCAGCAGTGAGGGGGACAGGGCCTACAATGAGCAGTTCTTC.

This chain connects TRBV5-5 to TRBJ2-2; D remains ambiguous. Germline V gene data show CDR1 as SGHKS and CDR2 as YYEKEE (reference sequence). V lost 2 bases, J lost 7 bases, and 6 bases lay in between. This CDR3 has 12 residues. The CDR3, as DNA: TGTGCCAGCAGCTTTTCCGGCGGGGAGCTGTTTTTT. Its translation: CASSFSGGELFF.

This chain links TRBV5-1 with TRBJ2-4, with D perhaps matching TRBD1 (6 bases). Between the trimmed V and J ends, which lost 2 bases and 9 bases, there was a span of 12 bases. The CDR3 loop spans 13 amino acids. Per germline, CDR1 SGHRS and CDR2 YFSETQ. DNA of the CDR3: TGCGCCAGCAGCTTAGCAGGGGCAACCATTCAGTACTTC. The encoded protein is CASSLAGATIQYF.

The chain uses TRBV19 and TRBJ2-1; perhaps TRBD1 as D (6 bases). The germline V gene has CDR1 LNHDA and CDR2 SQIVND (reference sequence). Trimming shortened V by 3 bases and J by 9 bases, and 18 bases separated the two germline ends. CDR3 length: 15 residues. DNA of the CDR3: TGTGCCAGTAGTATTTTGGCAGGGGCAGAGATTGAGCAGTTCTTC. This gives the protein CASSILAGAEIEQFF.

The chain uses TRBV29-1 and TRBJ2-1, with D tentatively TRBD1 (5 bases). The CDR3 sequence is 14 residues long. Trimming stripped 1 base from V and 6 bases from J, with 13 bases between. Germline values: CDR1 SQVTM, CDR2 ANQGSEA. In DNA form, the CDR3 reads TGCAGCGTTGAAGGGACACCACTTGGCAATGAGCAGTTCTTC. It codes for CSVEGTPLGNEQFF.

The V and J genes are TRBV28 and TRBJ1-1; 7 bases match TRBD1. Germline V CDR1 and CDR2: MDHEN, SYDVKM. Germline trimming cut 1 base from V and 7 bases from J; bases unmatched to any gene: 3. This CDR3 spans 13 amino acids. CDR3 amino acids: CASSLSTGIEAFF. As DNA, the CDR3 is TGTGCCAGCAGTTTATCGACAGGGATTGAAGCTTTCTTT.

This sequence joins TRBV18 and TRBJ2-5; D unclear. From germline, CDR1 is KGHSH and CDR2 LQKENI. V gave up 3 bases and J gave up 4 bases, with 18 bases separating them. This CDR3 contains 16 residues. The CDR3 nucleotides are TGTGCCAGCTCACCGATGTCACAACCCAGGCGAGAGACCCAGTACTTC. It translates to CASSPMSQPRRETQYF.

This clone appeared a few times. The chain combines TRBV6-5 with TRBJ2-1; 10 nucleotides match TRBD1. V lost 6 bases to trimming and J lost 2 bases; unmatched junction nucleotides: 4. This CDR3 comprises 15 residues. CDR1 is MNHEY, CDR2 SVGAGI, per germline. The CDR3 DNA follows: TGTGCCAGCAGCTACGGGACAGGGGCCTACAATGAGCAGTTCTTC. This codes for CASSYGTGAYNEQFF.